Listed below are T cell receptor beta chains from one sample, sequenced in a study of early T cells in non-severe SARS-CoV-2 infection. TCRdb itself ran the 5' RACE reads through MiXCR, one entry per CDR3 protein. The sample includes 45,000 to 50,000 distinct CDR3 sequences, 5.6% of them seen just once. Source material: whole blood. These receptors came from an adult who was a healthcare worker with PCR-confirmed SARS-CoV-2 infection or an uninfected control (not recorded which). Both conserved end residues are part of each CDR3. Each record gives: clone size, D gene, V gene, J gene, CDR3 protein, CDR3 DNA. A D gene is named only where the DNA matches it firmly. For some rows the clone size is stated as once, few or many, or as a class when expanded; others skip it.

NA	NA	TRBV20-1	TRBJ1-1	CSARQGNTEAFF	TGCAGTGCTAGACAGGGGAACACTGAAGCTTTCTTT
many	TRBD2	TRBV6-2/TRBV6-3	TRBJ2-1	CASRRIRSAGGSSSYNEQFF	TGTGCCAGCAGAAGAATTAGGAGCGCGGGGGGATCGAGCTCCTACAATGAGCAGTTCTTC
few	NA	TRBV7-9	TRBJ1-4	CASSATHEKLFF	TGTGCCAGCAGCGCAACCCATGAAAAACTGTTTTTT
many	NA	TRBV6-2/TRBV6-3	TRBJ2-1	CASSYGRSLYEQFF	TGTGCCAGCAGTTATGGGCGGTCCCTTTATGAGCAGTTCTTC
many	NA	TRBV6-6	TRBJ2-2	CASSYSGRGLNTGELFF	TGTGCCAGCAGTTACTCCGGCAGGGGCTTGAACACCGGGGAGCTGTTTTTT
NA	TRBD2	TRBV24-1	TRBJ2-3	CATSSGGRVAGGYDTQYF	TGTGCCACCAGTTCCGGGGGTCGGGTAGCGGGAGGATATGATACGCAGTATTTT
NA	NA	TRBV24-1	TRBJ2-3	CATSDIGISTDTQYF	TGTGCCACCAGTGATATTGGGATCAGCACAGATACGCAGTATTTT
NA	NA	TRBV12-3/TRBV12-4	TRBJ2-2	CASVSVGNTGELFF	TGTGCCAGCGTTTCGGTCGGGAACACCGGGGAGCTGTTTTTT
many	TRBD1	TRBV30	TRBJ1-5	CAQGQGADQPQHF	TGTGCCCAAGGACAGGGGGCAGATCAGCCCCAGCATTTT
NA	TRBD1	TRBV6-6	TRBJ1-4	CASSDQQGAEKLFF	TGTGCCAGCAGTGATCAACAGGGGGCCGAAAAACTGTTTTTT